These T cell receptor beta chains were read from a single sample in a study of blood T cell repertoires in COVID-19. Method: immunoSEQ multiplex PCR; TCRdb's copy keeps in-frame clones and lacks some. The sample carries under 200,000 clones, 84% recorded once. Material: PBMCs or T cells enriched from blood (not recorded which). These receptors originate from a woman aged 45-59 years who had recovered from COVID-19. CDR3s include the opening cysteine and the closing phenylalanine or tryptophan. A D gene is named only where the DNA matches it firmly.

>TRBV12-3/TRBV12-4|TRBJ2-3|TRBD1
CASSHGTAPQYF
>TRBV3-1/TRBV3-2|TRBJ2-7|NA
CASSQGLATEQYF
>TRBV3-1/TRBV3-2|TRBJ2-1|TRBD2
CASSPGTSGANEQFF
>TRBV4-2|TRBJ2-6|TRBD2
CASSQVAGASGANVLTF
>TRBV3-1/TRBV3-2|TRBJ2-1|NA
CASRHNLAYNEQFF
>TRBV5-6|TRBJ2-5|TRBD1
CASSFDRGRVETQYF
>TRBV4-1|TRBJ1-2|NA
CASSQVTGYGYTF
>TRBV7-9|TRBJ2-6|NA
CASSFGDRRSIVLTF
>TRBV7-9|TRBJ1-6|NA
CASSLWGVDNSPLHF
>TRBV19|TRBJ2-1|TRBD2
CASSPPGLAGGRSYNEQFF